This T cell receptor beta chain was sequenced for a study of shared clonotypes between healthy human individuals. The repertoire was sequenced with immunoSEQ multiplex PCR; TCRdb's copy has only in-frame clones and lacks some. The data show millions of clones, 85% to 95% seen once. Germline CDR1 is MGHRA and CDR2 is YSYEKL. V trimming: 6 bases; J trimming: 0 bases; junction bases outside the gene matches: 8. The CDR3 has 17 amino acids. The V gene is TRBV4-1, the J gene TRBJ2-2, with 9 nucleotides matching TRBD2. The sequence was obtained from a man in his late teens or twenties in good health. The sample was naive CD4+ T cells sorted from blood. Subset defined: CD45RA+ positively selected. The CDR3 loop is CASRLRTSETNTGELFF. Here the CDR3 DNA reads TGCGCCAGCAGACTCAGGACTAGCGAGACGAACACCGGGGAGCTGTTTTTT.